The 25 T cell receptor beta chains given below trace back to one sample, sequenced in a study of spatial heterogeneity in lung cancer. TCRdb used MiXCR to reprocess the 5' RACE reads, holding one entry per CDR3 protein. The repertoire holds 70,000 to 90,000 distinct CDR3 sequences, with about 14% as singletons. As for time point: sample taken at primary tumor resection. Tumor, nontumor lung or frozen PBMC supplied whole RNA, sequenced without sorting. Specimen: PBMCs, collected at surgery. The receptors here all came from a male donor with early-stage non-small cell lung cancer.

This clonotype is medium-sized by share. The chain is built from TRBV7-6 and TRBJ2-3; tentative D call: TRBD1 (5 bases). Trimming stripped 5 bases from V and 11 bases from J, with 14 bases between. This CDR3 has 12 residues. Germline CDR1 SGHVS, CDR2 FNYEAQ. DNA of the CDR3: TGTGCCAGCAGCCCCTCGGACATTAAGCAGTATTTT. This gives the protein CASSPSDIKQYF.

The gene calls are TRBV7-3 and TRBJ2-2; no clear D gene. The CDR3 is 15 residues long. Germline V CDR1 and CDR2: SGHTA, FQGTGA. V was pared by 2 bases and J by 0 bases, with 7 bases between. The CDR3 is CASSLQSANTGELFF. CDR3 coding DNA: TGTGCCAGCAGCTTACAAAGCGCGAACACCGGGGAGCTGTTTTTT.

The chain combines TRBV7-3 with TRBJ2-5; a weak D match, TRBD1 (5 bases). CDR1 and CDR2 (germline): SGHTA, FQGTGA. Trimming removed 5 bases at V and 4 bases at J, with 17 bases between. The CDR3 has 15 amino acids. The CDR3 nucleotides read TGTGCCAGCAGCCTCACAGGAATTGAAGGAGAGACCCAGTACTTC. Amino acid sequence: CASSLTGIEGETQYF.

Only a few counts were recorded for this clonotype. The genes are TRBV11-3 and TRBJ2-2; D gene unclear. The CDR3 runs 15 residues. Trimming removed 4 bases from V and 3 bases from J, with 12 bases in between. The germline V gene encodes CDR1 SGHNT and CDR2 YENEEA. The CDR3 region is CASSSRQHYTGELFF. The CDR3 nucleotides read TGTGCCAGCAGCTCCCGACAACATTACACCGGGGAGCTGTTTTTT.

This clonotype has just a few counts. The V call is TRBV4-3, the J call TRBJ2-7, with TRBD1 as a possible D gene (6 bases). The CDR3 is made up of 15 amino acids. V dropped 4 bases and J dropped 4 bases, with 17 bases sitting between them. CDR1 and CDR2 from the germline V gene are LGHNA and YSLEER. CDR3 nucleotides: TGCGCCAGCAGCCGTGGGAGCAGGGGCGAATACGAGCAGTACTTC. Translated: CASSRGSRGEYEQYF.

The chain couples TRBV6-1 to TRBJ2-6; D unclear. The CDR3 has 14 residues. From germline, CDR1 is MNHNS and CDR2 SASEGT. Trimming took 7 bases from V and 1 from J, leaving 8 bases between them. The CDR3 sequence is CASNPVSGANVLTF. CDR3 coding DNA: TGTGCCAGCAACCCGGTGTCTGGGGCCAACGTCCTGACTTTC.

The CDR3 reads CASSYSGETFSGWYF. The CDR3 nucleotides are TGTGCCAGCAGTTACTCGGGGGAGACCTTTAGCGGCTGGTACTTC. V usage is TRBV6-2 or TRBV6-3 and J usage is TRBJ2-7, with a possible D match to TRBD2 (6 bases). The CDR3 has 15 residues. The V end lost 0 bases, the J end lost 12 bases, and 21 bases lay between the germline ends. Germline V gives CDR1 MNHEY, CDR2 SVGEGT.

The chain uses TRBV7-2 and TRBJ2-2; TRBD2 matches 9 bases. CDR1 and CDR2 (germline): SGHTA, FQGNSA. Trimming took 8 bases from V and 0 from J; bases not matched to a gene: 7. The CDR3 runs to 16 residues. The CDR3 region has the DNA TGTGCCAGCCCCTGGAGCGGGGGGACGAACACCGGGGAGCTGTTTTTT. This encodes CASPWSGGTNTGELFF.

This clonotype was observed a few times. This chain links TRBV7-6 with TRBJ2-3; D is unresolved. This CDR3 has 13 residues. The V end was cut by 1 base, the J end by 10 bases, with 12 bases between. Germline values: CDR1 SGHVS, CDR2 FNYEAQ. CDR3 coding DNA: TGTGCCAGCAGCTTAGTCCTGGACGATCCGCAGTATTTT. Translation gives CASSLVLDDPQYF.

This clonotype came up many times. The CDR3 DNA reads TGTGCCAGCAGCGCATTAGGGATTCAACTCAGGACCCAGTACTTC. Protein: CASSALGIQLRTQYF. This sequence joins TRBV11-2 and TRBJ2-5, with D hard to call. The V gene lost 5 bases and the J gene lost 7 bases, with 20 bases spanning the gap. This CDR3 is built from 15 residues. The germline CDR1 and CDR2 sequences are SGHAT and FQNNGV.

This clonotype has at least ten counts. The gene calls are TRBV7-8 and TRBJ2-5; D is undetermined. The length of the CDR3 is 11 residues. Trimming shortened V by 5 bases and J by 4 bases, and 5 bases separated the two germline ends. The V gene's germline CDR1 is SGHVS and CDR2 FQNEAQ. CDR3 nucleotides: TGTGCCAGCAGCCCTCCAGAGACCCAGTACTTC. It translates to CASSPPETQYF.

CDR3 residues: CASSQGQVRAFF. Here the CDR3 DNA reads TGTGCCAGCAGCCAAGGACAGGTCCGGGCTTTCTTT. The chain links TRBV7-8 to TRBJ1-1; 7 nucleotides agree with TRBD1. Germline V CDR1 and CDR2: SGHVS, FQNEAQ. Trimming cost V 5 bases and J 11 bases; bases outside gene matches: 8. The CDR3 contains 12 residues.

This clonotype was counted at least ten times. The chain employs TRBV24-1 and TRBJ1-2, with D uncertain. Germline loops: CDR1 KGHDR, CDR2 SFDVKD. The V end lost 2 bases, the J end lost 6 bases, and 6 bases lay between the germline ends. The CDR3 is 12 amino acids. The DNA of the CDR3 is TGTGCCACCAGTGATTATGGAGATGGCTACACCTTC. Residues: CATSDYGDGYTF.

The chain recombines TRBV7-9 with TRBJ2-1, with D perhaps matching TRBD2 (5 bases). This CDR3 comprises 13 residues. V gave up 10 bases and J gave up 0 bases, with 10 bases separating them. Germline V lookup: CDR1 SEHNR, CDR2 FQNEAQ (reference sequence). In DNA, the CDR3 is TGTGCCACTACGGGAAGCTCCTACAATGAGCAGTTCTTC. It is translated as CATTGSSYNEQFF.

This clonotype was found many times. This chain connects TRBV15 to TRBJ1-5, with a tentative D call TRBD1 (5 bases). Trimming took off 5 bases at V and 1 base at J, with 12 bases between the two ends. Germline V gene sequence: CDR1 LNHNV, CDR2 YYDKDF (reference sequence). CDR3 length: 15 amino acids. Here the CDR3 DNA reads TGTGCCACCAGCGCCGGGACTGAGAGCAATCAGCCCCAGCATTTT. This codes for CATSAGTESNQPQHF.

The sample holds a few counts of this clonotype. CDR3 in DNA: TGTGCCACCCGACCTTCCCCGGGAGACACAGATACGCAGTATTTT. Translating gives CATRPSPGDTDTQYF. V gene TRBV2 combines with J gene TRBJ2-3, with D perhaps TRBD2 (6 bases). CDR3 length equals 15 residues. The germline V and J ends were trimmed by 10 bases and 2 bases, with 19 bases remaining between them. The germline V gene has CDR1 SNHLY and CDR2 FYNNEI.

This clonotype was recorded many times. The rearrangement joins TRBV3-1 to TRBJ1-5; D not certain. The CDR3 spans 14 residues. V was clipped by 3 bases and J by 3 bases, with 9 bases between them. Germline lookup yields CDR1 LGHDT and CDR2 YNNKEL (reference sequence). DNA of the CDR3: TGTGCCAGCAGCCAGGCGGCTTTCAATCAGCCCCAGCATTTT. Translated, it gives CASSQAAFNQPQHF.

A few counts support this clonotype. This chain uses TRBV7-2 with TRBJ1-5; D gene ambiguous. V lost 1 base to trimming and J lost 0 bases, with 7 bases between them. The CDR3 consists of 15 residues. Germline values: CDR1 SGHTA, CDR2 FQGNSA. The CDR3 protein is CASSLDSISNQPQHF. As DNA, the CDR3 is TGTGCCAGCAGCTTAGACAGTATTAGCAATCAGCCCCAGCATTTT. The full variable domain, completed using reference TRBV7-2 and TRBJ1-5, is GAGVSQSPSNKVTEKGKDVELRCDPISGHTALYWYRQSLGQGLEFLIYFQGNSAPDKSGLPSDRFSAERTGGSVSTLTIQRTQQEDSAVYLCASSLDSISNQPQHFGDGTRLSIL.

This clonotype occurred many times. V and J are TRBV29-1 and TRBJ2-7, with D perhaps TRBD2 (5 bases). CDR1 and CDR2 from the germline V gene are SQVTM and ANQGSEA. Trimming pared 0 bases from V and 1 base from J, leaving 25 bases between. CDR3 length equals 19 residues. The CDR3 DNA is TGCAGCGTTGAAGATCGGTCGGGGTTGGAGGATTGGGATTCCTACGAGCAGTACTTC. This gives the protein CSVEDRSGLEDWDSYEQYF.

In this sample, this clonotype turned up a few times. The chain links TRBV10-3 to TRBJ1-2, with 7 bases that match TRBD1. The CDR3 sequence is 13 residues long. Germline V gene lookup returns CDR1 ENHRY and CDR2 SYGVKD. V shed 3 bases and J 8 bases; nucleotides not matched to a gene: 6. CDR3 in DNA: TGTGCCATCAGTGATGGGCAGGGGGGCGGCTACACCTTC. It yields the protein CAISDGQGGGYTF.

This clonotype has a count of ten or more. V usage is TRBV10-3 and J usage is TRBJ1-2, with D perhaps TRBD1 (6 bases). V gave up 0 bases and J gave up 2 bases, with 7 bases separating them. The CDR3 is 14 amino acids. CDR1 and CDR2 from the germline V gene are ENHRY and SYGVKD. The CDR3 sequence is CAISESGTNYGYTF. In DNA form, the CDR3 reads TGTGCCATCAGTGAGTCGGGGACAAACTATGGCTACACCTTC.

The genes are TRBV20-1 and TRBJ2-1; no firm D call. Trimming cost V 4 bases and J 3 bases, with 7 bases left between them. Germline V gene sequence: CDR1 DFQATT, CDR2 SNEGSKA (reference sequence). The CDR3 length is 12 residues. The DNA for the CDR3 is TGCAGTGCTAACCTTCTCTACAATGAGCAGTTCTTC. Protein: CSANLLYNEQFF.

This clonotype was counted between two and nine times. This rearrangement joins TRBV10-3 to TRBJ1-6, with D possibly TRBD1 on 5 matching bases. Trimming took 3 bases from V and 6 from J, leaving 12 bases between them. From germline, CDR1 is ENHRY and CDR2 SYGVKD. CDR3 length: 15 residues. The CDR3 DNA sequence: TGTGCCATCAGTGAAGGTGAACAGGCTAATTCACCCCTCCACTTT. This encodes CAISEGEQANSPLHF.

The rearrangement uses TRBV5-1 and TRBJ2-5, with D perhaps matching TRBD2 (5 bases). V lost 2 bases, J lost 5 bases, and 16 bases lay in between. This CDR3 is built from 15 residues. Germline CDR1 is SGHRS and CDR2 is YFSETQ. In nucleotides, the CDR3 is TGCGCCAGCAGCTTTGAGCCGGCTAGCAGGGAGACCCAGTACTTC. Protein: CASSFEPASRETQYF.

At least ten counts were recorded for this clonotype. The CDR3 region has the DNA TGTGCCAGCAGCCCGAGGGACAGGCTACCAGATACGCAGTATTTT. It specifies CASSPRDRLPDTQYF. The rearrangement links TRBV6-5 to TRBJ2-3; 8 nucleotides align to TRBD1. The CDR3 spans 15 residues. Germline values: CDR1 MNHEY, CDR2 SVGAGI. Trimming cost V 6 bases and J 4 bases; bases outside gene matches: 9.